This is a list of T cell receptor beta chains from one sample in a study of blood T cell repertoires in COVID-19. Sequencing used immunoSEQ multiplex PCR; TCRdb keeps in-frame clones, though not all of them. The sample lists about 120,000 clones; approximately 86% were seen once. The specimen was peripheral blood. These receptors were collected from a woman between 65 and 79 years old with COVID-19, enrolled during active disease. The CDR3 runs from the conserved cysteine through the conserved F or W. A D gene is named only where the DNA matches it firmly. The size field is filled for only some rows; it gives once, few, many or a size class.

d_gene	v_gene	abundance	j_gene	CDR3aa	CDR3nt
TRBD1	TRBV28	.	TRBJ1-1	CASTSPGGGNTEAFF	TGTGCCAGCACCTCACCAGGGGGCGGGAACACTGAAGCTTTCTTT
.	TRBV2	.	TRBJ1-2	CASSEVPYGYTF	TGTGCCAGCAGTGAAGTTCCGTATGGCTACACCTTC
TRBD1	TRBV6-6	.	TRBJ2-7	CASSPRQGANEQYF	TGTGCCAGCAGCCCCAGACAGGGGGCTAACGAGCAGTACTTC
.	TRBV24-1	.	TRBJ2-1	CATSAVRVLDNEQFF	TGTGCCACCAGTGCCGTGAGGGTCCTCGACAATGAGCAGTTCTTC
TRBD2	TRBV9	few	TRBJ2-1	CASSYSLAGGLYNEQFF	TGTGCCAGCAGCTATTCACTAGCGGGGGGGCTCTACAATGAGCAGTTCTTC
TRBD1	TRBV19	.	TRBJ2-3	CASSPPRGQGTQYF	TGTGCCAGTAGCCCCCCCAGGGGGCAGGGTACGCAGTATTTT
.	TRBV6-5	.	TRBJ1-1	CASSYALADKAFF	TGTGCCAGCAGTTATGCTTTGGCGGATAAAGCTTTCTTT
.	TRBV6-5	.	TRBJ1-5	CASGDNPQPQHF	TGTGCCAGCGGCGACAACCCCCAGCCCCAGCATTTT
.	TRBV6-5	.	TRBJ1-5	CASSYRRGNQPQHF	TGTGCCAGCAGTTACCGCAGGGGCAATCAGCCCCAGCATTTT
TRBD2	TRBV7-6	.	TRBJ2-1	CASSINPGLVGDEQFF	TGTGCCAGCAGCATCAATCCGGGACTAGTGGGAGATGAGCAGTTCTTC
TRBD2	TRBV10-3	.	TRBJ2-3	CAISERTSGGSDTQYF	TGTGCCATCAGTGAGCGGACTAGCGGGGGGTCAGATACGCAGTATTTT
TRBD2	TRBV6-4	.	TRBJ2-3	CASSGEGSDTQYF	TGTGCCAGCAGTGGGGAGGGGTCAGATACGCAGTATTTT